The sequence of this T cell receptor beta chain was determined in a study of cytomegalovirus exposure and HLA in healthy donors. Whole-study results and caveats: A missense variant in DCLRE1C was later tied to TCR beta V- and J-gene trimming. HLA alleles were associated with 15,000 to 20,000 TCR beta sequences in a later analysis at 0.05 false discovery rate. Earlier analysis found most TCR beta V segments productive about 87% or about 30% of the time. There was a cluster of highly shared sequence variants that was likely a sequencing artifact.

PCR employed 60 Vbeta and 13 Jbeta primers. This table comes from immunoSEQ multiplex PCR, and its TCRdb copy is limited to in-frame clones, with some not included. Counted here are 200,000 or so clones, roughly 84% occurring once; the ten biggest clones make up roughly 0.2%. Trimming removed 0 bases at V and 5 bases at J, with 10 bases between. Germline CDR1 LGHNA, CDR2 YSLEER. The CDR3 spans 14 residues. This clone appeared a single time. Antigen unknown. Sequenced sample: PBMCs. The source of this sequence is a girl in the first two years of life in good health and CMV-seronegative. The chain employs TRBV4-3 and TRBJ1-1; D unresolved. The DNA of the CDR3 is TGCGCCAGCAGCCAAGATGGATTACAGACTGAAGCTTTCTTT. Its protein product is CASSQDGLQTEAFF.